The clone carrying this T cell receptor beta chain has ten or more counts. The CDR3 loop spans 12 amino acids. CDR1 SGHAT and CDR2 FQNNGV come from the germline V gene. Deletions cut 2 bases from V and 7 bases from J, with 6 bases between. This record belongs to a study of T cells after yellow fever vaccination. TCRdb re-called the 5' RACE reads with MiXCR, one entry per CDR3 protein. The table has 240,000 or so distinct CDR3 sequences, less than 8.5% seen once. This TCR derives from a man aged 25-45 years who received the YFV17D yellow fever vaccine. The sample was CD4+ T cells sorted from PBMCs, taken 15 days after the yellow fever booster vaccination. This chain joins TRBV11-2 and TRBJ2-1; D may be TRBD1 (5 bases). The CDR3 nucleotides are TGTGCCAGCAGCTTAAAGGGGAATGAGCAGTTCTTC. Translating gives CASSLKGNEQFF. The complete variable domain, with remaining parts taken from reference TRBV11-2 and TRBJ2-1, reads EAGVAQSPRYKIIEKRQSVAFWCNPISGHATLYWYQQILGQGPKLLIQFQNNGVVDDSQLPKDRFSAERLKGVDSTLKIQPAKLEDSAVYLCASSLKGNEQFFGPGTRLTVL.